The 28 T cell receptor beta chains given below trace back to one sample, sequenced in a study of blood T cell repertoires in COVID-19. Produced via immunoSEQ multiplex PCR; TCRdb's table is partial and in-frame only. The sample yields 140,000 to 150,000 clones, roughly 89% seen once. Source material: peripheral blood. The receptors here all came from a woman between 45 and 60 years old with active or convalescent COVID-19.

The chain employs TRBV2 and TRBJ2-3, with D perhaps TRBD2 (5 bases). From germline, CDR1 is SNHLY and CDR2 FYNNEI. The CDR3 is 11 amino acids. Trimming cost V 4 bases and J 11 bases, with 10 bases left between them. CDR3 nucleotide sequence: TGTGCCAGCAGTGGAGGACTTAAGCAGTATTTT. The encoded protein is CASSGGLKQYF.

The CDR3 loop is CASSAGRADTQYF. The CDR3 DNA is TGTGCCAGCAGTGCGGGGAGAGCAGATACGCAGTATTTT. V and J are TRBV2 and TRBJ2-3, with D maybe TRBD2 (5 bases). Germline CDR1 SNHLY, CDR2 FYNNEI. The CDR3 extends over 13 amino acids. Trimming took off 4 bases at V and 4 bases at J, with 9 bases between the two ends.

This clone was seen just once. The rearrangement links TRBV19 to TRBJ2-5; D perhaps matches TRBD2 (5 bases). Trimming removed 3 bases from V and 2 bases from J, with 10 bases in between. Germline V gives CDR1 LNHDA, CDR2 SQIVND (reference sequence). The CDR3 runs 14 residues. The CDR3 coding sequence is TGTGCCAGTAGTATGCGAGCGGTTCAAGAGACCCAGTACTTC. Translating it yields CASSMRAVQETQYF.

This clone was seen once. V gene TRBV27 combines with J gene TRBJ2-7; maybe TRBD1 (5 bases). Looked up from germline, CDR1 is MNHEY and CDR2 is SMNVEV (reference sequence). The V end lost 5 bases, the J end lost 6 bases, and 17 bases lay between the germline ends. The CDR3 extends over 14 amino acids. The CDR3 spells CASSRGQATGEQYF. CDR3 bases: TGTGCCAGCAGTCGTGGACAAGCTACGGGCGAGCAGTACTTC.

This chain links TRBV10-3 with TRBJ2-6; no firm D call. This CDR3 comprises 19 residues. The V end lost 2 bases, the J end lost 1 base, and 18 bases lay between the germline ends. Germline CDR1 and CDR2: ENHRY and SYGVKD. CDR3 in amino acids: CAISEQAPSVVSGANVLTF. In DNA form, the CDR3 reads TGTGCCATCAGTGAGCAAGCTCCCTCGGTGGTATCTGGGGCCAACGTCCTGACTTTC.

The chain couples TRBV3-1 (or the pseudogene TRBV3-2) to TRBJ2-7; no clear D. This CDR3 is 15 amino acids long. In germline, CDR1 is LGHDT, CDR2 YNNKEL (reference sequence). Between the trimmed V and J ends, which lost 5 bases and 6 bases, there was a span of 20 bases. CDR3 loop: CASSSPRSISTEQYF. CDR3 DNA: TGTGCCAGCAGCTCACCCCGTTCGATTAGCACCGAGCAGTACTTC.

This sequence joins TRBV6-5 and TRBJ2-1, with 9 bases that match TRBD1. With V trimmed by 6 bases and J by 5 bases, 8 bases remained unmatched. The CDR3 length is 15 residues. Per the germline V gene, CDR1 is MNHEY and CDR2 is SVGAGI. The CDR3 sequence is CASSQTGGNNNEQFF. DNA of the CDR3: TGTGCCAGCAGCCAGACAGGGGGAAATAACAATGAGCAGTTCTTC.

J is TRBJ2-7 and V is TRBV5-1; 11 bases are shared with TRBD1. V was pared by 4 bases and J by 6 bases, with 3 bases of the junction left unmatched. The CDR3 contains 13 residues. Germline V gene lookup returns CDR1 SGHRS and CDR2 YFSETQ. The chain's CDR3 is CASSRDRGGEQYF. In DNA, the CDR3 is TGCGCCAGCAGCCGGGACAGGGGGGGCGAGCAGTACTTC. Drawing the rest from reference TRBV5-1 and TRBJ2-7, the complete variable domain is KAGVTQTPRYLIKTRGQQVTLSCSPISGHRSVSWYQQTPGQGLQFLFEYFSETQRNKGNFPGRFSGRQFSNSRSEMNVSTLELGDSALYLCASSRDRGGEQYFGPGTRLTVT.

The DNA for the CDR3 is TGTGCCACCAGCAGTGACCGAAGACAGTACGAGCAGTACTTC. Protein sequence: CATSSDRRQYEQYF. V gene TRBV15 combines with J gene TRBJ2-7, with D maybe TRBD1 (5 bases). The V end was cut by 3 bases, the J end by 4 bases, with 13 bases between. The germline gives CDR1 LNHNV, CDR2 YYDKDF (reference sequence). CDR3 length: 14 residues.

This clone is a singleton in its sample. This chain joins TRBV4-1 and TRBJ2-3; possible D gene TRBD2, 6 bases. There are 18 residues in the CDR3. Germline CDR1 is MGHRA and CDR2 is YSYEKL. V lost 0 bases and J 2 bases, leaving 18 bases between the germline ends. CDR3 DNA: TGCGCCAGCAGCCAAGAGGGGGGAACGGGACTCCTCACAGATACGCAGTATTTT. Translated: CASSQEGGTGLLTDTQYF.

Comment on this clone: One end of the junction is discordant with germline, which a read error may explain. The CDR3 region is CASSEDRGSIQPQHF. In DNA form, the CDR3 reads TGTGCCAGCAGTGAAGACAGGGGTAGCATTCAGCCCCAGCATTTT. The chain combines TRBV2 with TRBJ1-5, with 7 nucleotides matching TRBD1. There are 15 residues in the CDR3. Per the germline V gene, CDR1 is SNHLY and CDR2 is FYNNEI.

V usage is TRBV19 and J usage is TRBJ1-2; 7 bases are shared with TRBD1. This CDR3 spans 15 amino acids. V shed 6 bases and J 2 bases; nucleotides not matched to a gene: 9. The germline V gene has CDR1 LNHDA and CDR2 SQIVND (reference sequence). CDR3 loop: CASREATGPNYGYTF. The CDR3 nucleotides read TGTGCCAGTAGAGAGGCGACAGGGCCAAACTATGGCTACACCTTC.

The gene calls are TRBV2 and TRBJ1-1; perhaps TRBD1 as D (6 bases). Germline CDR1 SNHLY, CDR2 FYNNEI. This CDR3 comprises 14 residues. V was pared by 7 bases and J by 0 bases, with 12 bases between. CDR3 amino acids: CASNKGQLNTEAFF. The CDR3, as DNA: TGTGCCAGCAATAAAGGACAGTTGAACACTGAAGCTTTCTTT.

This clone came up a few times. The DNA of the CDR3 is TGCGCCAGCAGCCAGCACACCTTCGGACAGGCAGAGAATGAAAAACTGTTTTTT. It translates to CASSQHTFGQAENEKLFF. The V gene is TRBV4-1, the J gene TRBJ1-4, with 7 positions matching TRBD1. The germline CDR1 and CDR2 sequences are MGHRA and YSYEKL. Trimming took 3 bases from V and 5 from J; bases not matched to a gene: 15. The CDR3 loop spans 18 amino acids.

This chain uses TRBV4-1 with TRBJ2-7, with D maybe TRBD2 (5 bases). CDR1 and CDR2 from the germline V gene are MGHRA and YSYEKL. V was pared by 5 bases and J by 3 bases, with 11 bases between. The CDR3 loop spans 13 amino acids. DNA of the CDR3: TGCGCCAGCAGCTCCCAGGACTTCTACGAGCAGTACTTC. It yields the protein CASSSQDFYEQYF.

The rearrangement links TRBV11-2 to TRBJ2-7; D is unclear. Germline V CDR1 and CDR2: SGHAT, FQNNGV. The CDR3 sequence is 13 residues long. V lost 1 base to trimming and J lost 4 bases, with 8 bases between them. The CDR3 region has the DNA TGTGCCAGCAGCTTAGGAGATGTTTACGAGCAGTACTTC. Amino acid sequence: CASSLGDVYEQYF.

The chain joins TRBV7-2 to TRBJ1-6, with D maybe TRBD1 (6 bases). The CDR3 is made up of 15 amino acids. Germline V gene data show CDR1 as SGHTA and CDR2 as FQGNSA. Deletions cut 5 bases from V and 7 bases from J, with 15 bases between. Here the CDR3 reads CASSVRQAQNSPLHF. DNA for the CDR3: TGTGCCAGCAGCGTTCGACAGGCTCAGAATTCACCCCTCCACTTT.

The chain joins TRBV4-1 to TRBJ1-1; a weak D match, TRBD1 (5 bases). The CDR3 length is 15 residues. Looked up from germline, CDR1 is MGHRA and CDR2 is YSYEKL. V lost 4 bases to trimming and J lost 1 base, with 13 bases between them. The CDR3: CASSPTANTNTEAFF. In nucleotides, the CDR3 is TGCGCCAGCAGCCCGACAGCCAACACGAACACTGAAGCTTTCTTT.

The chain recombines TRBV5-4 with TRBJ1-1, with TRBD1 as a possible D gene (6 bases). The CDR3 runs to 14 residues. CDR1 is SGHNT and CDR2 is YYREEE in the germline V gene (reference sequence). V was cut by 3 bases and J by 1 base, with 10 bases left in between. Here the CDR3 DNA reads TGTGCCAGCAGCTCGAAGACAGGGAACACTGAAGCTTTCTTT. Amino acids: CASSSKTGNTEAFF. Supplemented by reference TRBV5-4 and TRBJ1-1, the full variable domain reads ETGVTQSPTHLIKTRGQQVTLRCSSQSGHNTVSWYQQALGQGPQFIFQYYREEENGRGNFPPRFSGLQFPNYSSELNVNALELDDSALYLCASSSKTGNTEAFFGQGTRLTVV.

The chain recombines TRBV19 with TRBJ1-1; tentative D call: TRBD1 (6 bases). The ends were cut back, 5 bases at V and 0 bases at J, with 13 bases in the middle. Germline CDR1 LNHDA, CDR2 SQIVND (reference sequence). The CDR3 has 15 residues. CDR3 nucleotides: TGTGCCAGTAGTGCAGGGGCAGGACTGAACACTGAAGCTTTCTTT. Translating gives CASSAGAGLNTEAFF. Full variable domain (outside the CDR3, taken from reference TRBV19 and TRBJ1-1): DGGITQSPKYLFRKEGQNVTLSCEQNLNHDAMYWYRQDPGQGLRLIYYSQIVNDFQKGDIAEGYSVSREKKESFPLTVTSAQKNPTAFYLCASSAGAGLNTEAFFGQGTRLTVV.

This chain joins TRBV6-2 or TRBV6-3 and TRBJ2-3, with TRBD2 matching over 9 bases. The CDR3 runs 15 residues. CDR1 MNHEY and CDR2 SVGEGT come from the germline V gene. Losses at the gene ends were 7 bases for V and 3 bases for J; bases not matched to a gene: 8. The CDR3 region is CASTPGLALTDTQYF. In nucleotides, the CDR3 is TGTGCCAGCACCCCCGGACTAGCGTTGACAGATACGCAGTATTTT.

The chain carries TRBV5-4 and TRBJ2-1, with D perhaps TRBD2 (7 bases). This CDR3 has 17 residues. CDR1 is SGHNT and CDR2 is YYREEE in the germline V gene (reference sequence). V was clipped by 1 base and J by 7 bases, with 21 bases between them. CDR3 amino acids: CASSLIGGGGKGNEQFF. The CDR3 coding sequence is TGTGCCAGCAGCTTGATCGGGGGAGGGGGGAAAGGTAATGAGCAGTTCTTC.

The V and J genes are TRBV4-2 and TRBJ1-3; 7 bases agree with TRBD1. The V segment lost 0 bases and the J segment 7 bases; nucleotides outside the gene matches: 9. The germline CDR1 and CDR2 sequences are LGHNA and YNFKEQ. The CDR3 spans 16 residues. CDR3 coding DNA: TGTGCCAGCAGCCAAGATTGGACCAGGGGGTCTAACACCATATATTTT. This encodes CASSQDWTRGSNTIYF.

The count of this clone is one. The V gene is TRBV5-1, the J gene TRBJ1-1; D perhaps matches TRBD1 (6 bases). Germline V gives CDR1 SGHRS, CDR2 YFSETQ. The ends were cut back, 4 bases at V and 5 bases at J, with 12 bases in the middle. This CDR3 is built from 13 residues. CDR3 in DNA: TGCGCCAGCAGCCCTACCAGGGGTACTGAAGCTTTCTTT. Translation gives CASSPTRGTEAFF.

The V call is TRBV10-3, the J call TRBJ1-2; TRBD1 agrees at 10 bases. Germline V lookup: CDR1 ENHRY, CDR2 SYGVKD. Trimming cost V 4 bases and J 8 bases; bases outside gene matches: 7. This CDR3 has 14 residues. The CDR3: CAISAWDRGIGYTF. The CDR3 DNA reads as TGTGCCATCAGTGCATGGGACAGGGGAATAGGCTACACCTTC.

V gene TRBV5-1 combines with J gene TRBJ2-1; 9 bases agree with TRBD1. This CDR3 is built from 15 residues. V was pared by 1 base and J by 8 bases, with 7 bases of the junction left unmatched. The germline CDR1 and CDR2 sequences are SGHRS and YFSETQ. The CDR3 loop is CASSLTVTGGDEQFF. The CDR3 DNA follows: TGCGCCAGCAGCTTGACGGTGACAGGGGGGGATGAGCAGTTCTTC.

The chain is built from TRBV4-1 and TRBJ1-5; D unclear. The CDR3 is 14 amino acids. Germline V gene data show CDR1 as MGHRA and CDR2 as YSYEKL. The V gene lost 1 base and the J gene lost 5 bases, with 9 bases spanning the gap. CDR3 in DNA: TGCGCCAGCAGCCAAGGGCCAGGCTATCAGCCCCAGCATTTT. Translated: CASSQGPGYQPQHF.

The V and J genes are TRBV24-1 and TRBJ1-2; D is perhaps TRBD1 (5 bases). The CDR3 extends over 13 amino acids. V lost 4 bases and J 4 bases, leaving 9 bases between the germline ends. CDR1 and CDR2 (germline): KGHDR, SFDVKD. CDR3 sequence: CATSDRAGYGYTF. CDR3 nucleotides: TGTGCCACCAGTGACAGGGCTGGCTATGGCTACACCTTC.